This T cell receptor beta chain appears in the sequencing data of a study of cytomegalovirus exposure and HLA in healthy donors. Study context: For the approximately 360 genotyped donors, approximately 82% fell within the Caucasian-associated ancestry cluster. Study-wide results and limits: Reportedly, HLA-A and HLA-B alleles of most subjects were accurately predicted from TCR beta.

PCR employed 60 Vbeta and 13 Jbeta primers. Only in-frame clones appear in the TCRdb table, and some are missing; sequencing was by immunoSEQ multiplex PCR. The table includes some 120,000 clones, about four fifths detected once. Concerning this clone: Its target is unknown. This specimen includes other DNA sequences encoding the same CDR3.

Per the germline V gene, CDR1 is SEHNR and CDR2 is FQNEAQ (reference sequence). The germline V and J ends were trimmed by 4 bases and 4 bases, with 14 bases remaining between them. This CDR3 is 14 amino acids long. Sequencing was performed on PBMCs. This sequence was found in a woman between 18 and 30 years old in good health and CMV-seronegative. The rearrangement joins TRBV7-9 to TRBJ2-7; maybe TRBD1 (6 bases). In DNA, the CDR3 is TGTGCCAGCAGCTCCCGACAGGACACTTACGAGCAGTACTTC. As protein: CASSSRQDTYEQYF.